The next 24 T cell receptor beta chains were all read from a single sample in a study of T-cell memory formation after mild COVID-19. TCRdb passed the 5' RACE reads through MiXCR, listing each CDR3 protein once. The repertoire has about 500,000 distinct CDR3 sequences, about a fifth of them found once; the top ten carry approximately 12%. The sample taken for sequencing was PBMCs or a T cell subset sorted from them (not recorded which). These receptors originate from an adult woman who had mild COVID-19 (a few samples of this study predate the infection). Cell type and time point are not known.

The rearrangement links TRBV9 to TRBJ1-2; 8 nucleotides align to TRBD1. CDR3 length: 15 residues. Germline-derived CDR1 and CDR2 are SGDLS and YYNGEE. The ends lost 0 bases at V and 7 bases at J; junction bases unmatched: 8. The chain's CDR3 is CASSVAAGGRGGYTF. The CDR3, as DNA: TGTGCCAGCAGCGTAGCCGCAGGGGGCAGGGGTGGCTACACCTTC.

CDR3 bases: TGTGCCAGCAGTTACTCGGGACTAGCGGGAAGCTCCTACAATGAGCAGTTCTTC. This codes for CASSYSGLAGSSYNEQFF. The chain is built from TRBV6-5 and TRBJ2-1; 13 positions match TRBD2. J was trimmed by 0 bases and V by 0 bases; bases with no gene match: 2. CDR3 length: 18 residues. Germline V gene sequence: CDR1 MNHEY, CDR2 SVGAGI.

CDR3 DNA sequence: TGCGCCAGCAGCCGATCCGGGGGCTCTGGAAACACCATATATTTT. Its protein is CASSRSGGSGNTIYF. V and J are TRBV5-1 and TRBJ1-3; D perhaps matches TRBD1 (5 bases). V dropped 4 bases and J dropped 0 bases, with 11 bases sitting between them. The CDR3 is 15 amino acids. Germline CDR1 reads SGHRS; CDR2 reads YFSETQ.

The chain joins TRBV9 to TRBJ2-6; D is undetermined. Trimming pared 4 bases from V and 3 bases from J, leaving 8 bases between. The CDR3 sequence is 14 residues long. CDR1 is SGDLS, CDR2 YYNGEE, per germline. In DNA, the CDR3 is TGTGCCAGCAGCCTAGTCCTTGGGGCCAACGTCCTGACTTTC. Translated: CASSLVLGANVLTF.

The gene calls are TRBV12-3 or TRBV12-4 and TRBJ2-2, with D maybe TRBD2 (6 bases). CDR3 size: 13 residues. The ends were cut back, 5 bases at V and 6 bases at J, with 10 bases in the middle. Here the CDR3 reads CASSNSGAGELFF. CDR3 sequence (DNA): TGTGCCAGCAGTAATTCGGGGGCCGGGGAGCTGTTTTTT.

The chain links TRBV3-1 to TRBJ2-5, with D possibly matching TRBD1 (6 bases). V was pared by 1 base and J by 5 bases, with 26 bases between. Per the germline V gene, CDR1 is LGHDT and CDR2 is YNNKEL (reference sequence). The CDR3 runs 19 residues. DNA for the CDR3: TGTGCCAGCAGCCAAGCTTTCCCCGGAGGAACAGGGATTGGGGAGACCCAGTACTTC. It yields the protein CASSQAFPGGTGIGETQYF.

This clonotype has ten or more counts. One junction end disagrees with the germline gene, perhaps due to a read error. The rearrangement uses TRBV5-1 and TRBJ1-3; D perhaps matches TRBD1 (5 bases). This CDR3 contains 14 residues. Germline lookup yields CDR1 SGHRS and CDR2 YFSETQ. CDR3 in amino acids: CASSLDISGNTIYF. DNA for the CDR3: TGTGCCAGCAGCTTGGACATCTCTGGAAACACCATATATTTT.

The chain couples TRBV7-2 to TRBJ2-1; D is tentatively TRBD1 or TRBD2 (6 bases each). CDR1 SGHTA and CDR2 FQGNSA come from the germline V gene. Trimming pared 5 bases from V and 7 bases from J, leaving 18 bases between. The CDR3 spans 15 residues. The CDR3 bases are TGTGCCAGCAGCCTCGGGGGCCCGTGGGTTAATGAGCAGTTCTTC. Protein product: CASSLGGPWVNEQFF. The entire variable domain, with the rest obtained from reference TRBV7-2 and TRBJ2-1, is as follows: GAGVSQSPSNKVTEKGKDVELRCDPISGHTALYWYRQSLGQGLEFLIYFQGNSAPDKSGLPSDRFSAERTGGSVSTLTIQRTQQEDSAVYLCASSLGGPWVNEQFFGPGTRLTVL.

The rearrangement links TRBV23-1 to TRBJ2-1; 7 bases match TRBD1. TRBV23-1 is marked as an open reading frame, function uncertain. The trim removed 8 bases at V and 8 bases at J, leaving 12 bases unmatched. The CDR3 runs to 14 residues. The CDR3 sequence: CASSHRGESHEQFF. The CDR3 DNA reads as TGCGCCAGCTCCCACAGGGGAGAATCACATGAGCAGTTCTTC.

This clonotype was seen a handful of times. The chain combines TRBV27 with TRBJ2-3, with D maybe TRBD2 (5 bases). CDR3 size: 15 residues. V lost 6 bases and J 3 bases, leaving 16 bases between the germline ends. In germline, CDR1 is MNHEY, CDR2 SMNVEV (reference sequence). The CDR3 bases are TGTGCCAGCAGGCACACCCGGGGATCGACAGATACGCAGTATTTT. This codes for CASRHTRGSTDTQYF.

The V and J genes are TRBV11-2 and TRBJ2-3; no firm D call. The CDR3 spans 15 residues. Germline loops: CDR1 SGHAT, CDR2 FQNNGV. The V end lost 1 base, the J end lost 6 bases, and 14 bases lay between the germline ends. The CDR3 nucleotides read TGTGCCAGCAGCTTAGCGGTTGCCTTGGGGGATACGCAGTATTTT. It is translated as CASSLAVALGDTQYF. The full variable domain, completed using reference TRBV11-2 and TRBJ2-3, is EAGVAQSPRYKIIEKRQSVAFWCNPISGHATLYWYQQILGQGPKLLIQFQNNGVVDDSQLPKDRFSAERLKGVDSTLKIQPAKLEDSAVYLCASSLAVALGDTQYFGPGTRLTVL.

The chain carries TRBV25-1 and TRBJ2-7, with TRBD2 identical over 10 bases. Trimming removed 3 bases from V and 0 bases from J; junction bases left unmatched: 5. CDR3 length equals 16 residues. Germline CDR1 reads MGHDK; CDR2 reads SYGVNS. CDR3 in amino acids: CASSDPSGGTSYEQYF. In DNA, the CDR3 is TGTGCCAGCAGTGACCCTAGCGGGGGAACCTCCTACGAGCAGTACTTC.

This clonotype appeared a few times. CDR3 region: CASSSPLVNEQFF. The CDR3 nucleotides are TGTGCCAGCAGCTCTCCCTTGGTCAATGAGCAGTTCTTC. The chain has TRBV7-2 and TRBJ2-1; no clear D. CDR1 SGHTA and CDR2 FQGNSA come from the germline V gene. The CDR3 is made up of 13 amino acids. V lost 4 bases and J 6 bases, leaving 10 bases between the germline ends.

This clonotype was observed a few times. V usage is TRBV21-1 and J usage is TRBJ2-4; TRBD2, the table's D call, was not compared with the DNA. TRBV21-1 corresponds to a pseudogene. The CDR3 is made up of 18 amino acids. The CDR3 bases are TGTGCCAGCAGCCGCCGGGCAGTCCCTAGGATAGCCAAAAACATTCAGTACTTC. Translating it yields CASSRRAVPRIAKNIQYF.

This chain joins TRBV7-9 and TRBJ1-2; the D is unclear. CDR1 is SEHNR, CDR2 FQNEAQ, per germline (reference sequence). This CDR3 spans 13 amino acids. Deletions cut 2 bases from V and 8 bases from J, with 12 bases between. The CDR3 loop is CASSLPRGFGYTF. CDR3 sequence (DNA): TGTGCCAGCAGCTTACCCCGAGGATTCGGCTACACCTTC.

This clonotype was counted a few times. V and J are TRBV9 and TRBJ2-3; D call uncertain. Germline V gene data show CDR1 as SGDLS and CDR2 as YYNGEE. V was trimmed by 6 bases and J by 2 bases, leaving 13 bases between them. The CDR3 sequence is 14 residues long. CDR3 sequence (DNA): TGTGCCAGCACTAACGGTCCTCTCACAGATACGCAGTATTTT. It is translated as CASTNGPLTDTQYF.

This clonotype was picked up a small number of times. For the CDR3, the DNA is TGTGCCAGCAGCCAAGCCTCGACAGGGAACACTGAAGCTTTCTTT. As protein: CASSQASTGNTEAFF. The V call is TRBV3-1, the J call TRBJ1-1; tentative D call: TRBD1 (6 bases). The CDR3 runs 15 residues. Trimming pared 1 base from V and 1 base from J, leaving 10 bases between. Germline CDR1 and CDR2: LGHDT and YNNKEL (reference sequence).

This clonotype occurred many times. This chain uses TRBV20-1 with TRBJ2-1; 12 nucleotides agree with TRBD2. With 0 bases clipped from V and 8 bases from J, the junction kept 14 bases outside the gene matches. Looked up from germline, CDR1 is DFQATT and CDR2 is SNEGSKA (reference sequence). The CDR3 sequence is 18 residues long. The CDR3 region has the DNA TGCAGTGCTAGAGATACCGCTAGCGGGGGGGCCGATTGGTATGAGCAGTTCTTC. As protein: CSARDTASGGADWYEQFF.

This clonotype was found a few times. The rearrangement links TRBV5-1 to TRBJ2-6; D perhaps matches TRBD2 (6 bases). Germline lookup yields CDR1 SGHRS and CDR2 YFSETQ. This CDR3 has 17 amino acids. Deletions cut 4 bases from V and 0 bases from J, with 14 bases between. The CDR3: CASSPRAGSSGANVLTF. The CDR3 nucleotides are TGCGCCAGCAGCCCCCGGGCGGGAAGCTCTGGGGCCAACGTCCTGACTTTC.

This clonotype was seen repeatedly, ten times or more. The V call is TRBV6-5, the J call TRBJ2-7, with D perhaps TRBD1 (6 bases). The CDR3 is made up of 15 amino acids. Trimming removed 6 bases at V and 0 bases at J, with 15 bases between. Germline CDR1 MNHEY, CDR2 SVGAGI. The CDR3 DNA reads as TGTGCCAGCAGCAAGCCCAGGGGCAGCTCCTACGAGCAGTACTTC. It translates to CASSKPRGSSYEQYF.

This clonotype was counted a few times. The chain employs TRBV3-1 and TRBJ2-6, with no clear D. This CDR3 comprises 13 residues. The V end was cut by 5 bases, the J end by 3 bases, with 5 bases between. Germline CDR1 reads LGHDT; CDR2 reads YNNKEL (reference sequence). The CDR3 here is CASSFLGANVLTF. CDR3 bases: TGTGCCAGCAGCTTTCTTGGGGCCAACGTCCTGACTTTC.

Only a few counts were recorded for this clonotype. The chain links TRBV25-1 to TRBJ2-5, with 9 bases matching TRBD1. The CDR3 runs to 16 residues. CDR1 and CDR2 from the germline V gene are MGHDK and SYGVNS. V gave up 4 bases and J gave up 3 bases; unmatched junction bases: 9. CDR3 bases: TGTGCCAGCAGTGTACGTCGGGACAGGGAGAAAGAGACCCAGTACTTC. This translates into CASSVRRDREKETQYF.

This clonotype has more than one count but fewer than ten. The CDR3 DNA reads as TGTGCCAGCTCACCCAAGACAGGGGATTCGGGTGGCTACACCTTC. Residues: CASSPKTGDSGGYTF. This chain joins TRBV18 and TRBJ1-2; 8 bases align to TRBD1. The germline gives CDR1 KGHSH, CDR2 LQKENI. V lost 3 bases and J lost 7; bases outside the gene matches: 10. This CDR3 spans 15 amino acids.

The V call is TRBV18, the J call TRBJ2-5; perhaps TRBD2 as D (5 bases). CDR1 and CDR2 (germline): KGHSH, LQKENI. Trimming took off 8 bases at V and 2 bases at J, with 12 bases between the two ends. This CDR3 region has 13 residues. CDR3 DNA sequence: TGTGCCAGCAAACCGGGAATTCAAGAGACCCAGTACTTC. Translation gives CASKPGIQETQYF.